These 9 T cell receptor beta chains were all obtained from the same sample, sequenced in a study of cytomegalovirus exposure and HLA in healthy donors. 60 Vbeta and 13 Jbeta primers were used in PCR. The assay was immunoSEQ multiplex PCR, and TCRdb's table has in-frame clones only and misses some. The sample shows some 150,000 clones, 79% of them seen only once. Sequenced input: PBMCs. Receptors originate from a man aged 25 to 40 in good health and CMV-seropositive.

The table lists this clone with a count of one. The CDR3 nucleotides are TGTGCCAGCAGCCCGACAGGGAGCCGTGGCTACACCTTC. It encodes CASSPTGSRGYTF. The chain carries TRBV5-6 and TRBJ1-2; TRBD1 agrees at 7 bases. The CDR3 spans 13 residues. V shed 4 bases and J 7 bases; nucleotides not matched to a gene: 7. CDR1 is SGHDT, CDR2 YYEEEE, per germline.

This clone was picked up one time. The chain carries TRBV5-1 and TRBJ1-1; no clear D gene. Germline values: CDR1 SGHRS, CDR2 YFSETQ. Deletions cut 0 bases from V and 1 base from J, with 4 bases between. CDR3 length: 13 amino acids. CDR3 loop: CASSLGENTEAFF. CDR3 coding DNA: TGCGCCAGCAGCTTGGGAGAGAACACTGAAGCTTTCTTT.

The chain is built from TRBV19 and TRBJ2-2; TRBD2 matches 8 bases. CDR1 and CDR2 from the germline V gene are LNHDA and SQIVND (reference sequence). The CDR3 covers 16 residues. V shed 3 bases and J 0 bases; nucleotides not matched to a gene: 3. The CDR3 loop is CASSIHSGANTGELFF. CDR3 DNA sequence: TGTGCCAGTAGTATCCATAGCGGGGCGAACACCGGGGAGCTGTTTTTT.

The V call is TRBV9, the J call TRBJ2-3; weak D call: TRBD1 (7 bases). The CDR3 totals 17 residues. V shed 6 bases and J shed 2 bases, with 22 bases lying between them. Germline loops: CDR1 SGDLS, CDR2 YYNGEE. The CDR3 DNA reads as TGTGCCAGCACAGAAGGGGGCGGGAAGGATTACACAGATACGCAGTATTTT. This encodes CASTEGGGKDYTDTQYF.

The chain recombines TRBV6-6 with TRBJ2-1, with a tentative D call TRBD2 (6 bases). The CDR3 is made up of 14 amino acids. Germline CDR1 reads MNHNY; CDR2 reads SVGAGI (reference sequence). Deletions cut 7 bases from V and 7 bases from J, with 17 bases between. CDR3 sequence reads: CASKDGGSGNEQFF. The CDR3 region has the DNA TGTGCCAGCAAGGACGGGGGATCAGGGAATGAGCAGTTCTTC.

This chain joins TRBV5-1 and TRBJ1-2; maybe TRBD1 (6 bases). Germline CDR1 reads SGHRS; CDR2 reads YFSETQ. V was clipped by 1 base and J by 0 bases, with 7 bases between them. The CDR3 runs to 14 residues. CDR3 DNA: TGCGCCAGCAGCTTGCCAGGGGCTAACTATGGCTACACCTTC. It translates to CASSLPGANYGYTF. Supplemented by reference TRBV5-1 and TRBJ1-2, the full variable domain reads KAGVTQTPRYLIKTRGQQVTLSCSPISGHRSVSWYQQTPGQGLQFLFEYFSETQRNKGNFPGRFSGRQFSNSRSEMNVSTLELGDSALYLCASSLPGANYGYTFGSGTRLTVV.

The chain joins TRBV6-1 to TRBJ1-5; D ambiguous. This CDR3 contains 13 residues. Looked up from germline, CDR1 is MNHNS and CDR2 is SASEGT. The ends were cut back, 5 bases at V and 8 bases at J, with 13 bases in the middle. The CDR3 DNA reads TGTGCCAGCAGTCTCAGGTTTTCCGAGCCCCAGCATTTT. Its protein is CASSLRFSEPQHF.

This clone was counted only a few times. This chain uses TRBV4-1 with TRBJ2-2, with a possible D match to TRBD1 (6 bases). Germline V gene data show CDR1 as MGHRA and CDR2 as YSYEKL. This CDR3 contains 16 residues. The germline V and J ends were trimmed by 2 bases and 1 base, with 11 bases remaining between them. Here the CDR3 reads CASSQQPGQNTGELFF. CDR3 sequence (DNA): TGCGCCAGCAGCCAACAACCGGGACAGAACACCGGGGAGCTGTTTTTT.

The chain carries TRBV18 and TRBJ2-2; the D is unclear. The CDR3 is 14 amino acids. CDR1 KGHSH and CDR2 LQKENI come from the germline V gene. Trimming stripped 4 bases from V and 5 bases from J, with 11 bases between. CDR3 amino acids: CASSQAGQTGELFF. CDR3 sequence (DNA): TGTGCCAGCTCACAAGCAGGCCAGACCGGGGAGCTGTTTTTT.